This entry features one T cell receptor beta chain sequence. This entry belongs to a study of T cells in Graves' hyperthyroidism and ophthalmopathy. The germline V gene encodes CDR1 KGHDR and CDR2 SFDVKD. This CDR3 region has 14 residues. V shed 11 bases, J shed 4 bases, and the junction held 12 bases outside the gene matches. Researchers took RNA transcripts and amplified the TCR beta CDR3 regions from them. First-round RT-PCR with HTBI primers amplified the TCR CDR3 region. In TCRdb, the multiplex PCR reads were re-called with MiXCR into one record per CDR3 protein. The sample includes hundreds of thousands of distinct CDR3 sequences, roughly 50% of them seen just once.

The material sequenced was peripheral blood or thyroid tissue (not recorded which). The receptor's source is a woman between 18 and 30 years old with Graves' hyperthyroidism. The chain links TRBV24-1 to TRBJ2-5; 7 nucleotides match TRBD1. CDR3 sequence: CASSFQGVGETQYF. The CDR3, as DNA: TGTGCCAGCTCATTTCAGGGGGTCGGAGAGACCCAGTACTTC.